The next 13 T cell receptor beta chains were all read from a single sample in a study of blood T cell repertoires in COVID-19 (dated by TCRdb to 2018 to 2020). Library creation used the immunoSEQ multiplex PCR assay. The clones in this table, taken by TCRdb from immuneACCESS, are in-frame only. Not every clone is retained; where verified, under half of the shortfall comes from an unresolved V gene, and the cause of the rest is unknown. For this sample the table gives under 60,000 clones, of which 70% to 80% were detected only once. 20% to 30% of the sample is taken by the ten largest. The sequenced sample consisted of peripheral blood. The receptors were gathered from an older man with acute or convalescent COVID-19.

V gene TRBV18 combines with J gene TRBJ2-7; 11 bases map to TRBD1. V trimming: 3 bases; J trimming: 5 bases; junction bases outside the gene matches: 3. CDR3 size: 14 residues. Germline CDR1 and CDR2: KGHSH and LQKENI. CDR3 loop: CASSPGTGGDEQYF. In nucleotides, the CDR3 is TGTGCCAGCTCACCGGGGACAGGGGGAGACGAGCAGTACTTC.

This rearrangement joins TRBV28 to TRBJ1-4; tentatively, D is TRBD1 (5 bases). V lost 4 bases and J lost 2, with 14 bases in between. The CDR3 is 16 amino acids. Germline-derived CDR1 and CDR2 are MDHEN and SYDVKM. DNA for the CDR3: TGTGCCAGCAGTTCCCCGGGGGGATCGACTAATGAAAAACTGTTTTTT. This translates into CASSSPGGSTNEKLFF.

V and J are TRBV19 and TRBJ2-1, with 7 nucleotides matching TRBD1. Trimming at V came to 0 bases and at J to 3 bases, leaving 5 bases not matched to a gene. The CDR3 has 16 amino acids. From germline, CDR1 is LNHDA and CDR2 SQIVND (reference sequence). The CDR3 sequence: CASSIDATGNYNEQFF. CDR3 nucleotide sequence: TGTGCCAGTAGTATAGATGCGACAGGGAACTACAATGAGCAGTTCTTC.

The chain carries TRBV2 and TRBJ2-5; 9 bases match TRBD1. The V segment lost 7 bases and the J segment 2 bases; nucleotides outside the gene matches: 8. There are 15 residues in the CDR3. Germline V gene sequence: CDR1 SNHLY, CDR2 FYNNEI. The CDR3 nucleotides are TGTGCCAGCAACCAGGACAGGGGAATGCAAGAGACCCAGTACTTC. This codes for CASNQDRGMQETQYF.

The chain carries TRBV2 and TRBJ2-3, with TRBD2 identical over 9 bases. The germline V gene has CDR1 SNHLY and CDR2 FYNNEI. The CDR3 is 14 residues long. V gave up 2 bases and J gave up 5 bases; unmatched junction bases: 2. In DNA form, the CDR3 reads TGTGCCAGCAGTGAACGAGCGGGAGGAGATACGCAGTATTTT. Its translation: CASSERAGGDTQYF.

The chain couples TRBV7-6 to TRBJ2-5; TRBD2 might be the D (5 bases). CDR1 and CDR2 (germline): SGHVS, FNYEAQ. CDR3 length: 15 residues. Trimming took off 5 bases at V and 5 bases at J, with 18 bases between the two ends. The CDR3 is CASSPEVASRETQYF. The CDR3 DNA reads TGTGCCAGCAGCCCAGAGGTCGCTAGCCGGGAGACCCAGTACTTC.

V gene TRBV5-4 combines with J gene TRBJ1-1; TRBD1 matches at 8 bases. The CDR3 spans 16 residues. V was pared by 3 bases and J by 5 bases, with 12 bases of the junction left unmatched. Germline CDR1 SGHNT, CDR2 YYREEE (reference sequence). DNA of the CDR3: TGTGCCAGCAGCTCTTATACGGACAGGGACGGAACTGAAGCTTTCTTT. As protein: CASSSYTDRDGTEAFF.

The chain employs TRBV5-6 and TRBJ2-7; the match to TRBD2 covers 9 bases. This CDR3 spans 13 amino acids. Looked up from germline, CDR1 is SGHDT and CDR2 is YYEEEE. Trimming at V came to 4 bases and at J to 4 bases, leaving 3 bases not matched to a gene. For the CDR3, the DNA is TGTGCCAGCAGCCGCGGGAGGGTTTACGAGCAGTACTTC. Its translation is CASSRGRVYEQYF.

The rearrangement joins TRBV19 to TRBJ2-7, with 10 bases that match TRBD2. CDR1 and CDR2 from the germline V gene are LNHDA and SQIVND (reference sequence). The J segment lost 5 bases and the V segment lost 9 bases, leaving 13 bases of the junction unmatched. The CDR3 length is 15 residues. Written as DNA, the CDR3 is TGTGCCAGCCAATTCACCGGGACTAGCGTTGACGAGCAGTACTTC. Amino acid sequence: CASQFTGTSVDEQYF. Combining the CDR3 with reference TRBV19 and TRBJ2-7 gives the whole variable domain DGGITQSPKYLFRKEGQNVTLSCEQNLNHDAMYWYRQDPGQGLRLIYYSQIVNDFQKGDIAEGYSVSREKKESFPLTVTSAQKNPTAFYLCASQFTGTSVDEQYFGPGTRLTVT.

V usage is TRBV6-1 and J usage is TRBJ2-3; 7 nucleotides line up with TRBD1. The CDR3 covers 17 residues. J lost 6 bases, V lost 3 bases, and 15 bases had no gene match. Germline CDR1 MNHNS, CDR2 SASEGT. The CDR3 loop reads CASSDRQGQSLRDTQYF. The CDR3 nucleotides read TGTGCCAGCAGTGACCGACAGGGCCAGTCACTCCGGGATACGCAGTATTTT.

The chain couples TRBV6-2 or TRBV6-3 to TRBJ2-7, with D perhaps matching TRBD1 (6 bases). V lost 0 bases and J 6 bases, leaving 15 bases between the germline ends. The CDR3 spans 15 residues. In germline, CDR1 is MNHEY, CDR2 SVGEGT. The CDR3 protein is CASSYSWTERSEQYF. The CDR3 DNA reads TGTGCCAGCAGTTACTCTTGGACAGAAAGGTCCGAGCAGTACTTC.

This clone was observed a single time. The chain employs TRBV19 and TRBJ2-3; D call uncertain. V shed 5 bases and J shed 6 bases, with 9 bases lying between them. CDR1 is LNHDA, CDR2 SQIVND, per germline (reference sequence). CDR3 length: 12 residues. This CDR3 is CASSLQVDTQYF. The CDR3, as DNA: TGTGCCAGTAGTCTCCAGGTGGATACGCAGTATTTT.

The genes are TRBV10-3 and TRBJ2-2, with 7 bases matching TRBD1. CDR3 size: 13 residues. Trimming removed 9 bases from V and 5 bases from J; junction bases left unmatched: 6. CDR1 is ENHRY and CDR2 is SYGVKD in the germline V gene. The CDR3 reads CAILTGLTGELFF. The CDR3, as DNA: TGTGCCATTCTGACAGGGCTAACCGGGGAGCTGTTTTTT.